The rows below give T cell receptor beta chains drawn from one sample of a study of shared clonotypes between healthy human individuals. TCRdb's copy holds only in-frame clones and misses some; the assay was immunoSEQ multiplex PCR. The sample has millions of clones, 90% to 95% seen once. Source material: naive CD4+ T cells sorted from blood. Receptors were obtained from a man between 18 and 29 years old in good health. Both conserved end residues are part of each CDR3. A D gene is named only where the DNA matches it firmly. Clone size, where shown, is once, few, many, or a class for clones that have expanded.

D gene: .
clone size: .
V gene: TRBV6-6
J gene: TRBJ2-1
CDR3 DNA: TGTGCCAGCAGGCACCTACAGGAGGAGTTCTTC
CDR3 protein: CASRHLQEEFF

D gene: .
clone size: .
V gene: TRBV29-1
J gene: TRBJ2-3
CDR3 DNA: TGCAGCGTTGAATGGGGGCATGGAGATACGCAGTATTTT
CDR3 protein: CSVEWGHGDTQYF

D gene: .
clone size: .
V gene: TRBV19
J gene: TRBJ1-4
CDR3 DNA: TGTGCCAGTAGTATAGCCGCGGGTGAAAAACTGTTTTTT
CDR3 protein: CASSIAAGEKLFF

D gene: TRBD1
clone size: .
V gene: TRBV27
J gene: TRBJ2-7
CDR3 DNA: TGTGCCAGCAGTTGGGGACAGGAGGGCTACGAGCAGTACTTC
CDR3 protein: CASSWGQEGYEQYF

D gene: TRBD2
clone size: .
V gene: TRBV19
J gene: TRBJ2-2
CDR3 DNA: TGTGCCAGTAGTATAGCTCGAGCGGGAGCGAACACCGGGGAGCTGTTTTTT
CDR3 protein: CASSIARAGANTGELFF

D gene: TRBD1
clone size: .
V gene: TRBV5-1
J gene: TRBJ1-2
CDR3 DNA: TGCGCCAGCAGCGAGGGACAGGGGGGTGGCTACACCTTC
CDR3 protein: CASSEGQGGGYTF

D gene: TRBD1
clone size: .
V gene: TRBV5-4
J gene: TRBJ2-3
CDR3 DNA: TGTGCCAGCAGCCCCGGGACAGGAACAGATACGCAGTATTTT
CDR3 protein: CASSPGTGTDTQYF

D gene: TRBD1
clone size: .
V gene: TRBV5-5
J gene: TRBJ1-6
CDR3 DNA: TGTGCCAGCAGCTGGGCCGGGACAGGGGGTGGACGGTCACCCCTCCACTTT
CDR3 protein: CASSWAGTGGGRSPLHF

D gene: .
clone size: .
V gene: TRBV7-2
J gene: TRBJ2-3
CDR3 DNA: TGTGCCAGCAGCTTTCGGGGGTTCCCAACAGATACGCAGTATTTT
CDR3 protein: CASSFRGFPTDTQYF

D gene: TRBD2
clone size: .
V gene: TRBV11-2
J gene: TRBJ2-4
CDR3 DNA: TGTGCCAGCAGCTTAGTGGGAGCGGGAGAAGGAAACATTCAGTACTTC
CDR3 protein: CASSLVGAGEGNIQYF

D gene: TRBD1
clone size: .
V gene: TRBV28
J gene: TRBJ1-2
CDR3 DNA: TGTGCCACCCTAAAGGGGGCAGGGGGGTATGGCTACACCTTC
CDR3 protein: CATLKGAGGYGYTF

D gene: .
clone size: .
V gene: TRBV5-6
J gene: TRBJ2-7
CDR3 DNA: TGTGCCAGCAGCTTGTTAGGGCAGATCTACGAGCAGTACTTC
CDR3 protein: CASSLLGQIYEQYF

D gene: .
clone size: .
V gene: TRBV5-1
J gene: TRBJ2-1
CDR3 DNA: TGCGCCAGCAGCTTGCGTCCAGGGGTGGGCAATGAGCAGTTCTTC
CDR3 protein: CASSLRPGVGNEQFF

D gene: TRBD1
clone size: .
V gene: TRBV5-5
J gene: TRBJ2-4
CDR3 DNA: TGTGCCCCACGCCAGGGGGCTGGCAAAAACATTCAGTACTTC
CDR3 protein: CAPRQGAGKNIQYF

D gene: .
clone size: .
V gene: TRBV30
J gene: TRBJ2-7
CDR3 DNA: TGTGCCTGGAGTCTCCGGGACAGGGGACTAGCGGCCTCCTACGAGCAGTACTTC
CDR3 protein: CAWSLRDRGLAASYEQYF

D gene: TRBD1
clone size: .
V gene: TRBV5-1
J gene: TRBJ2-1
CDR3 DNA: TGCGCCAGCAGCACAACCGGGACAGGGTATGATGAGCAGTTCTTC
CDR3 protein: CASSTTGTGYDEQFF

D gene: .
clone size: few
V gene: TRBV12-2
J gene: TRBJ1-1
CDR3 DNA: TGTGCAAGTCGCTTAGATGCAGGGACTTGCGAAGCTTTCTTT
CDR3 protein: CASRLDAGTCEAFF

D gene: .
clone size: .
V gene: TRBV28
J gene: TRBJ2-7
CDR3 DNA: TGTGCCAGCAGTTTGCTAGGGACAATTGGGACCTACGAGCAGTACTTC
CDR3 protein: CASSLLGTIGTYEQYF

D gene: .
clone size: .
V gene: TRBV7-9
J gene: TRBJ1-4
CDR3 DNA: TGTGCCAGCAGCTTAACAACAGGGCGGGAAAAACTGTTTTTT
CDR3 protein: CASSLTTGREKLFF

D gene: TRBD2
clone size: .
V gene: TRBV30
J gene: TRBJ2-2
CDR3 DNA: TGTGCCTGGAGATGGGCTAGCGGGAGAACGAACACCGGGGAGCTGTTTTTT
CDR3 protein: CAWRWASGRTNTGELFF

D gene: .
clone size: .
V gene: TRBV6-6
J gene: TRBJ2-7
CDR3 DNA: TGTGCCAGCAGTTACCCTCAGGGGAGGGGGCCCTACGAGCAGTACTTC
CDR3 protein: CASSYPQGRGPYEQYF

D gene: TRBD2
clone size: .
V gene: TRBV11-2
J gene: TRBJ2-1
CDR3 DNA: TGTGCCAGCAGCTTAGATCTAGCGGTATACAATGAGCAGTTCTTC
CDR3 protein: CASSLDLAVYNEQFF

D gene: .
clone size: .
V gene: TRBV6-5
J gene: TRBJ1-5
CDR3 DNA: TGTGCCAGCAGCCAGGGTAATCAGCCCCAGCATTTT
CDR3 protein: CASSQGNQPQHF

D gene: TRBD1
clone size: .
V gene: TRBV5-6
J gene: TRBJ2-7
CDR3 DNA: TGTGCCAGCAGCCCCGACCCTGGGGGACAGGCCCTCATAGCTAACGAGCAGTACTTC
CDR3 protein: CASSPDPGGQALIANEQYF

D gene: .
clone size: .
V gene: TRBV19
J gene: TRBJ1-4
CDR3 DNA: TGTGCCAGTAGTATAGGGGCTGGGACTAATGAAAAACTGTTTTTT
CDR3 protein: CASSIGAGTNEKLFF

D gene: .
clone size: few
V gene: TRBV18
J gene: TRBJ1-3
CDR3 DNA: TGTGCCAGCTCACCTATGACCGACTACTCTGGAAACACCATATATTTT
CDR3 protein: CASSPMTDYSGNTIYF

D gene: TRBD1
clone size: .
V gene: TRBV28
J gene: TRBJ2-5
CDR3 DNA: TGTGCCAGCAGCCGGGGGACAGGGGAATGGGAGACCCAGTACTTC
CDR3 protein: CASSRGTGEWETQYF

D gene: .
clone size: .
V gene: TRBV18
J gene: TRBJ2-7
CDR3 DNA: TGTGCCAGCTCAAGGGCTAGCCAGCAGCGGACCTACGAGCAGTACTTC
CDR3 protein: CASSRASQQRTYEQYF

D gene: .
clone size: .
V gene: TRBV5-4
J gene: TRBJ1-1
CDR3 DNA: TGTGCCAGCAGCTTCACCGGAAGGAGGACTGAAGCTTTCTTT
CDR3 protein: CASSFTGRRTEAFF

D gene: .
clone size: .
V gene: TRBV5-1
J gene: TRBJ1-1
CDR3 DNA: TGCGCCAGCAGCCTGGGGGCAGGACTGAACACTGAAGCTTTCTTT
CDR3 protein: CASSLGAGLNTEAFF

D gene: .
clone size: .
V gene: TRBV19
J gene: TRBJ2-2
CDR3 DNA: TGTGCCAGTAGTACGAAACAGGGTTGGAGTTCCGGGGAGCTGTTTTTT
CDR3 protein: CASSTKQGWSSGELFF

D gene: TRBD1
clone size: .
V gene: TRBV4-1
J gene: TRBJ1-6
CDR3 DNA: TGCGCCAGCAGCCAAGGGGGACAGCAAAATTCACCCCTCCACTTT
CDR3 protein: CASSQGGQQNSPLHF

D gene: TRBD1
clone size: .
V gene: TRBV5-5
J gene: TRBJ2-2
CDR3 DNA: TGTGCCAGCAGCCGACAGGGGGCGACGAACACCGGGGAGCTGTTTTTT
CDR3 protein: CASSRQGATNTGELFF